Shown below are 2 T cell receptor beta chains from a single sample sequenced in a study of T cell clonality in common variable immunodeficiency. Findings of the study overall: Reportedly, TCR beta sequences from common variable immunodeficiency showed fewer deletions and N-nucleotide insertions.

Libraries were prepared by immunoSEQ multiplex PCR; TCRdb keeps only in-frame clonotypes and omits some of them. The sample shows around 30,000 clones, none of them appearing just once. Which antigens these TCRs recognize remains unknown. The sequenced material came from peripheral blood mononuclear cells. These receptors were collected from a human donor with common variable immunodeficiency.

This clone came up many times. The read comes to an end 3 residues before the CDR3 does, leaving the germline J gene to fill in the end. This rearrangement joins TRBV19 to TRBJ1-6, with 7 bases matching TRBD1. The ends lost 3 bases at V and 7 bases at J; junction bases unmatched: 6. Germline CDR1 LNHDA, CDR2 SQIVND (reference sequence). The CDR3 loop spans 15 amino acids. This chain's CDR3 is CASSITGVGNSPLHF. CDR3 DNA (partial): TGTGCCAGTAGTATTACAGGGGTAGGGAATTCACCC.

The table lists this clone with many counts. The read terminates 3 residues before the CDR3 end, so the remaining end is supplied by the germline J gene. The chain recombines TRBV28 with TRBJ2-5, with 7 bases fitting TRBD1. J gave up 5 bases and V 5 bases, and 11 bases lay outside the gene matches. CDR3 length: 15 amino acids. Germline V gene data show CDR1 as MDHEN and CDR2 as SYDVKM. Incomplete CDR3 DNA: TGTGCCAGCAGTCGCTCTCCGGGACAGCCTGAGACC. Its protein product is CASSRSPGQPET. The CDR3 as a whole reads CASSRSPGQPETQYF.